This TCR beta chain was sequenced during a study of cytomegalovirus exposure and HLA in healthy donors. Overall study findings and caveats: In a later analysis, at a false discovery rate of 0.05, approximately 16,000 TCR beta sequences matched HLA alleles.

Germline CDR1 and CDR2: MGHRA and YSYEKL. The CDR3 totals 15 residues. The ends were cut back, 3 bases at V and 13 bases at J, with 19 bases in the middle. A multiplex PCR was run with 60 Vbeta primers and 13 Jbeta primers. Profiling relied on immunoSEQ multiplex PCR, and the TCRdb table lists in-frame clones only, not all of them. The sample contains 100,000 or so clones, roughly 79% of which appear only once. Of note for this clone: Its cognate antigen is unknown.

The gene calls are TRBV4-1 and TRBJ1-6; tentative D call: TRBD1 (6 bases). The source is a man aged 35 to 55 in good health and CMV-seronegative. Material: PBMCs. The CDR3 DNA reads as TGCGCCAGCAGCCACCGCCGGGACACCCTTCGCCCCCTCCACTTT. It translates to CASSHRRDTLRPLHF.